The T cell receptor (beta chain) under discussion was sequenced for a study of blood T cell repertoires in COVID-19. Study at large: The samples span acute and convalescent COVID-19 from the United States, Italy and Spain. From T cells, B-cell-depleted T cells, or PBMCs came the material, which was cDNA or gDNA.

This CDR3 region has 14 residues. The J segment lost 1 base and the V segment lost 3 bases, leaving 5 bases of the junction unmatched. Germline CDR1 and CDR2: DFQATT and SNEGSKA (reference sequence). In the study's own analysis: Amplification from reference gene primers served as the basis for estimated nucleated cell counts. Using immunoSEQ multiplex PCR, the repertoire was profiled, and TCRdb retains in-frame clones only, with some absent. That table is the source of V, J and clone size, and D and trimming were worked out from the DNA. The repertoire has about 84,000 clones, 80% to 90% of them found once; the top ten carry 1.2%.

This sequence originates from a man of 80 years or more with active or convalescent COVID-19. Sequencing input: peripheral blood. The V gene is TRBV20-1, the J gene TRBJ2-7; 8 bases are shared with TRBD2. The CDR3 is CSASAGTRSYEQYF. The CDR3 DNA reads as TGCAGTGCTAGTGCCGGGACTAGATCCTACGAGCAGTACTTC.